These 29 T cell receptor beta chains were sequenced from one sample in a study of neurological immune-mediated disorders. One entry per CDR3 protein results from TCRdb running MiXCR on the 5' RACE reads. The sample records 35,000 or so distinct CDR3 sequences, more than 3% being singletons. Indicated time point: longitudinal time-point 1 (baseline). The source material was PBMCs. The receptors stem from a woman in her sixties or seventies with multiple sclerosis.

This clonotype was counted at least ten times. The gene calls are TRBV5-1 and TRBJ2-5; D is unresolved. The V gene's germline CDR1 is SGHRS and CDR2 YFSETQ. Trimming took off 2 bases at V and 5 bases at J, with 4 bases between the two ends. There are 11 residues in the CDR3. The CDR3 bases are TGCGCCAGCAGCTTCGAGGAGACCCAGTACTTC. Protein: CASSFEETQYF.

This clonotype has ten or more counts. The chain is built from TRBV15 and TRBJ2-7, with 11 bases lining up with TRBD2. This CDR3 is built from 16 residues. With 3 bases clipped from V and 2 bases from J, the junction kept 6 bases outside the gene matches. CDR1 LNHNV and CDR2 YYDKDF come from the germline V gene (reference sequence). This CDR3 is CATSSLLAGEAYEQYF. CDR3 DNA sequence: TGTGCCACCAGCAGCCTACTAGCGGGGGAGGCCTACGAGCAGTACTTC.

The chain uses TRBV6-1 and TRBJ1-1, with D unresolved. The V gene lost 2 bases and the J gene lost 3 bases, with 10 bases spanning the gap. The germline V gene has CDR1 MNHNS and CDR2 SASEGT. The CDR3 sequence is 14 residues long. CDR3 in amino acids: CASSEYTRDTEAFF. The DNA of the CDR3 is TGTGCCAGCAGTGAATATACGAGGGACACTGAAGCTTTCTTT.

Ten or more counts support this clonotype. CDR3 in DNA: TGCGCCAGCAGTCCGAGCAGGGAGAACACTGAAGCTTTCTTT. This sequence encodes CASSPSRENTEAFF. The genes are TRBV10-2 and TRBJ1-1; a weak D match, TRBD1 (5 bases). CDR1 is WSHSY, CDR2 SAAADI, per germline. The CDR3 covers 14 residues. V lost 5 bases to trimming and J lost 1 base, with 11 bases between them.

Many counts were recorded for this clonotype. The chain is built from TRBV20-1 and TRBJ1-5; D is perhaps TRBD1 (6 bases). V lost 0 bases, J lost 4 bases, and 13 bases lay in between. CDR3 length: 15 residues. The germline V gene encodes CDR1 DFQATT and CDR2 SNEGSKA (reference sequence). The CDR3 sequence: CSAREATGGNQPQHF. The DNA of the CDR3 is TGCAGTGCTAGAGAGGCGACAGGTGGAAATCAGCCCCAGCATTTT.

This clonotype was counted at least ten times. This chain links TRBV9 with TRBJ2-1; 13 bases are shared with TRBD2. The trim removed 4 bases at V and 6 bases at J, leaving 4 bases unmatched. This CDR3 has 15 residues. Germline assignment: CDR1 SGDLS and CDR2 YYNGEE. The CDR3 nucleotides are TGTGCCAGCAGCCAAACTAGCGGGGGGGCCAATGAGCAGTTCTTC. Its protein is CASSQTSGGANEQFF.

This clonotype has a count of ten or more. The chain links TRBV19 to TRBJ1-2, with D uncertain. Germline values: CDR1 LNHDA, CDR2 SQIVND (reference sequence). The CDR3 length is 12 residues. The V end lost 5 bases, the J end lost 5 bases, and 9 bases lay between the germline ends. CDR3 loop: CASSPLGYGYTF. In nucleotides, the CDR3 is TGTGCCAGTAGTCCTCTCGGATATGGCTACACCTTC.

This clonotype showed up many times. The chain recombines TRBV20-1 with TRBJ2-1; D tentatively fits TRBD1 or TRBD2 (7 bases each). The germline V and J ends were trimmed by 6 bases and 3 bases, with 18 bases remaining between them. CDR1 DFQATT and CDR2 SNEGSKA come from the germline V gene (reference sequence). This CDR3 spans 15 amino acids. This chain's CDR3 is CSARGEGSGYNEQFF. In DNA, the CDR3 is TGCAGTGCCAGGGGGGAGGGGTCGGGCTACAATGAGCAGTTCTTC.

The CDR3 spells CASSQPTGGQTYEQYF. Here the CDR3 DNA reads TGCGCCAGCAGCCAACCGACAGGGGGCCAAACCTACGAGCAGTACTTC. The chain combines TRBV4-1 with TRBJ2-7; 10 bases fit TRBD1. The CDR3 totals 16 residues. In germline, CDR1 is MGHRA, CDR2 YSYEKL. J was trimmed by 2 bases and V by 2 bases; bases with no gene match: 6.

This clonotype was seen many times. J is TRBJ1-1 and V is TRBV5-1, with D uncertain. The CDR3 spans 11 residues. Trimming removed 6 bases from V and 1 base from J, with 4 bases in between. Germline lookup yields CDR1 SGHRS and CDR2 YFSETQ. The CDR3 nucleotides are TGCGCCAGCAACCCGAACACTGAAGCTTTCTTT. It codes for CASNPNTEAFF.

This clonotype came up many times. In nucleotides, the CDR3 is TGCGCCAGCAGCTTGGAGCCCGACAGGTCGAACACTGAAGCTTTCTTT. Its protein is CASSLEPDRSNTEAFF. The J gene is TRBJ1-1, the V gene TRBV5-1, with D tentatively TRBD1 (6 bases). V was shortened by 0 bases and J by 1 base, with 13 bases between the two germline ends. From germline, CDR1 is SGHRS and CDR2 YFSETQ. There are 16 residues in the CDR3.

This clonotype was detected ten times or more. V and J are TRBV6-2 or TRBV6-3 and TRBJ1-1; the D is unclear. Trimming removed 6 bases from V and 1 base from J, with 6 bases in between. Germline values: CDR1 MNHEY, CDR2 SVGEGT. The CDR3 covers 12 residues. CDR3 DNA: TGTGCCAGCAGCAGAACGAACACTGAAGCTTTCTTT. This codes for CASSRTNTEAFF.

This clonotype was observed at least ten times. The chain employs TRBV12-3 or TRBV12-4 and TRBJ2-1, with TRBD2 identical over 11 bases. Losses at the gene ends were 6 bases for V and 0 bases for J; bases not matched to a gene: 4. The CDR3 totals 16 residues. Written as DNA, the CDR3 is TGTGCCAGCAGGACTAGCGGGGCGAGCTCCTACAATGAGCAGTTCTTC. Encoded protein: CASRTSGASSYNEQFF.

Many counts were recorded for this clonotype. The rearrangement uses TRBV20-1 and TRBJ1-2; no definite D call. CDR1 and CDR2 (germline): DFQATT, SNEGSKA (reference sequence). The CDR3 length is 14 residues. Trimming removed 3 bases at V and 4 bases at J, with 15 bases between. The CDR3, as DNA: TGCAGTGCTAGCATCATACTGGGTAGCTATGGCTACACCTTC. The encoded protein is CSASIILGSYGYTF.

V usage is TRBV6-6 and J usage is TRBJ2-1, with 7 positions matching TRBD1. V lost 4 bases to trimming and J lost 14 bases; unmatched junction nucleotides: 8. CDR3 length equals 12 residues. Germline assignment: CDR1 MNHNY and CDR2 SVGAGI (reference sequence). The CDR3 region has the DNA TGTGCCAGCAGTTCCCCCACAGGGGAGAAGTTCTTC. Residues: CASSSPTGEKFF.

This clonotype occurred many times. The chain is built from TRBV6-5 and TRBJ1-2; 8 bases line up with TRBD1. The V gene's germline CDR1 is MNHEY and CDR2 SVGAGI. The CDR3 runs 15 residues. J gave up 6 bases and V 8 bases, and 14 bases lay outside the gene matches. In nucleotides, the CDR3 is TGTGCCAGCCGGGGACAGGAAAGTTTTCGGGATGGCTACACCTTC. This gives the protein CASRGQESFRDGYTF.

This clonotype was found many times. The chain is built from TRBV5-1 and TRBJ1-6; D might be TRBD1 (6 bases). Germline V gene lookup returns CDR1 SGHRS and CDR2 YFSETQ. V lost 0 bases and J lost 10, with 11 bases in between. CDR3 size: 14 residues. CDR3 loop: CASSLGGTSSPLHF. CDR3 nucleotide sequence: TGCGCCAGCAGCTTGGGGGGGACATCCTCACCCCTCCACTTT.

In the case of this clonotype: A read error may produce the germline difference seen at one junction end. The rearrangement uses TRBV10-1 and TRBJ1-6; a weak D match, TRBD1 (6 bases). CDR1 WNHNN and CDR2 SYGVQD come from the germline V gene (reference sequence). The CDR3 has 17 amino acids. Here the CDR3 reads CANSESSGQSHNSSLHF. DNA of the CDR3: TGCGCCAACAGTGAGTCAAGCGGACAGTCCCATAATTCATCCCTCCACTTT.

This clonotype was seen repeatedly, ten times or more. The V and J genes are TRBV10-3 and TRBJ2-7; the D gene is possibly TRBD1 (6 bases). The germline V and J ends were trimmed by 0 bases and 6 bases, with 12 bases remaining between them. CDR1 and CDR2 (germline): ENHRY, SYGVKD. The CDR3 contains 14 residues. Written as DNA, the CDR3 is TGTGCCATCAGTGAGTCCTTTATCAGGGGCGAGCAGTACTTC. This translates into CAISESFIRGEQYF.

This clonotype has a handful of counts. The V gene is TRBV25-1, the J gene TRBJ2-5, with 12 positions matching TRBD2. CDR3 length equals 19 residues. After removal of 0 bases from V and 0 bases from J, the junction contained 8 bases not matched to a gene. Germline V gives CDR1 MGHDK, CDR2 SYGVNS. The DNA of the CDR3 is TGTGCCAGCAGTGAATATCGACTAGCGGGGGTCATGTACCAAGAGACCCAGTACTTC. This codes for CASSEYRLAGVMYQETQYF.

In its sample, this clonotype was seen many times. This sequence joins TRBV20-1 and TRBJ2-5, with 8 bases aligning to TRBD2. V gave up 5 bases and J gave up 5 bases; unmatched junction bases: 7. The CDR3 runs to 13 residues. Germline V gene lookup returns CDR1 DFQATT and CDR2 SNEGSKA (reference sequence). The CDR3 region has the DNA TGCAGTGCTGAGGGACTAGTCCGGGAGACCCAGTACTTC. Encoded protein: CSAEGLVRETQYF.

This clonotype occurred many times. The chain combines TRBV18 with TRBJ2-1; D unclear. Per germline, CDR1 KGHSH and CDR2 LQKENI. The CDR3 extends over 14 amino acids. V lost 1 base to trimming and J lost 5 bases, with 9 bases between them. The CDR3 spells CASSPQALNNEQFF. As DNA, the CDR3 is TGTGCCAGCTCACCACAGGCCCTCAACAATGAGCAGTTCTTC.

This clonotype was observed many times. The chain is built from TRBV6-5 and TRBJ1-3, with a possible D match to TRBD1 (5 bases). The V end was cut by 1 base, the J end by 4 bases, with 8 bases between. Germline values: CDR1 MNHEY, CDR2 SVGAGI. CDR3 length equals 14 residues. The CDR3 here is CASSYLAGGNTIYF. The CDR3 region has the DNA TGTGCCAGCAGTTACTTAGCAGGGGGAAACACCATATATTTT.

This clonotype showed up many times. The V gene is TRBV5-1, the J gene TRBJ2-7, with 8 bases identical to TRBD1. The germline CDR1 and CDR2 sequences are SGHRS and YFSETQ. This CDR3 region has 13 residues. V dropped 2 bases and J dropped 7; count of bases not matched to a gene: 5. The CDR3 DNA reads as TGCGCCAGCAGCTTAAACCGGGACAGGGAGCAGTACTTC. As protein: CASSLNRDREQYF.

Ten or more counts support this clonotype. The chain is built from TRBV7-9 and TRBJ1-4, with D possibly TRBD1 on 5 matching bases. CDR1 is SEHNR and CDR2 is FQNEAQ in the germline V gene (reference sequence). The CDR3 extends over 15 amino acids. Trimming cost V 2 bases and J 8 bases, with 15 bases left between them. CDR3 protein: CASSLSLGDTEKLFF. CDR3 coding DNA: TGTGCCAGCAGCTTAAGTCTAGGGGATACGGAAAAACTGTTTTTT.

There are many counts of this clonotype. This sequence joins TRBV20-1 and TRBJ2-1; the D gene is possibly TRBD2 (6 bases). V dropped 7 bases and J dropped 6 bases, with 19 bases sitting between them. The CDR3 totals 14 residues. Germline-derived CDR1 and CDR2 are DFQATT and SNEGSKA (reference sequence). The CDR3 DNA follows: TGCAGTGGCGATGTCCGCGGGATACGCAATGAGCAGTTCTTC. It yields the protein CSGDVRGIRNEQFF.

V gene TRBV20-1 combines with J gene TRBJ2-7, with D tentatively TRBD1 (6 bases). The germline gives CDR1 DFQATT, CDR2 SNEGSKA (reference sequence). V was pared by 6 bases and J by 0 bases, with 18 bases between. The CDR3 totals 15 residues. CDR3 DNA sequence: TGCAGTGCCGCGAAGAGGGACAAGAGCTCCTACGAGCAGTACTTC. This codes for CSAAKRDKSSYEQYF.

This clonotype was observed many times. The chain links TRBV18 to TRBJ2-7, with D perhaps matching TRBD1 or TRBD2 (5 bases each). V lost 8 bases to trimming and J lost 5 bases, with 22 bases between them. Germline CDR1 reads KGHSH; CDR2 reads LQKENI. The CDR3 runs to 15 residues. The CDR3 DNA reads as TGTGCCAGCACGCGATCGACTCGAGGGGCCGACGAGCAGTACTTC. Translation gives CASTRSTRGADEQYF.

This clonotype was detected ten times or more. Relative to the germline gene, one junction end is altered; a read error may explain this. V and J are TRBV6-5 and TRBJ2-1; D gene ambiguous. This CDR3 contains 11 residues. From germline, CDR1 is MNHEY and CDR2 SVGAGI. The CDR3 nucleotides are TGTGCCAGCACTAGGCCGAGAGAGCGGTTCTTC. Translating it yields CASTRPRERFF.